A single sample gave rise to the 6 T cell receptor beta chains below, sequenced in a study of T cell responses to AZD1222 COVID-19 vaccine. The assay was immunoSEQ multiplex PCR, and TCRdb's table has in-frame clones only and misses some. The sample records roughly 190,000 clones, roughly 92% being singletons. This specimen was peripheral blood, taken 28 days after the second dose of the MenACWY control vaccine. Every receptor here comes from an adult who received the MenACWY meningococcal vaccine as a control.

The chain employs TRBV5-1 and TRBJ2-7; maybe TRBD2 (5 bases). Germline V lookup: CDR1 SGHRS, CDR2 YFSETQ. The CDR3 runs 13 residues. V was trimmed by 0 bases and J by 7 bases, leaving 11 bases between them. CDR3: CASSLDPSGEQYF. CDR3 DNA: TGCGCCAGCAGCTTGGATCCCTCGGGGGAGCAGTACTTC.

V is TRBV4-1 and J is TRBJ2-7; 9 bases fit TRBD2. J lost 4 bases, V lost 1 base, and 11 bases had no gene match. Germline V CDR1 and CDR2: MGHRA, YSYEKL. The CDR3 is made up of 17 amino acids. The CDR3 DNA sequence: TGCGCCAGCAGCCAAGGATCCGGCGGGAGGGCCGAGTACGAGCAGTACTTC. It is translated as CASSQGSGGRAEYEQYF.

V is TRBV7-9 and J is TRBJ1-6, with TRBD1 as a possible D gene (6 bases). This CDR3 region has 15 residues. CDR1 SEHNR and CDR2 FQNEAQ come from the germline V gene (reference sequence). V lost 3 bases to trimming and J lost 6 bases, with 12 bases between them. The CDR3 loop is CASSLWDNGNSPLHF. The CDR3 DNA follows: TGTGCCAGCAGCTTGTGGGACAATGGTAATTCACCCCTCCACTTT.

The chain is built from TRBV7-3 and TRBJ1-1, with a weak D call TRBD1 (5 bases). Looked up from germline, CDR1 is SGHTA and CDR2 is FQGTGA. The V gene lost 4 bases and the J gene lost 1 base, with 13 bases spanning the gap. CDR3 size: 15 residues. The CDR3 region is CASSSRGGRNTEAFF. Here the CDR3 DNA reads TGTGCCAGCAGCTCCCGGGGGGGTAGGAACACTGAAGCTTTCTTT. Full variable domain (missing parts from reference TRBV7-3 and TRBJ1-1): GAGVSQTPSNKVTEKGKYVELRCDPISGHTALYWYRQSLGQGPEFLIYFQGTGAADDSGLPNDRFFAVRPEGSVSTLKIQRTERGDSAVYLCASSSRGGRNTEAFFGQGTRLTVV.

The CDR3 protein is CATSDFASGAYNEQFF. CDR3 in DNA: TGTGCCACCAGTGATTTCGCTAGCGGGGCTTACAATGAGCAGTTCTTC. The rearrangement uses TRBV24-1 and TRBJ2-1, with TRBD2 identical over 9 bases. V was pared by 1 base and J by 4 bases, with 4 bases of the junction left unmatched. The CDR3 runs to 16 residues. Germline V gives CDR1 KGHDR, CDR2 SFDVKD.

V gene TRBV10-3 combines with J gene TRBJ1-2; 11 positions agree with TRBD1. CDR1 is ENHRY, CDR2 SYGVKD, per germline. V shed 6 bases, J shed 4 bases, and the junction held 7 bases outside the gene matches. CDR3 size: 15 residues. The CDR3 loop reads CAIRDPDRGPYGYTF. The DNA for the CDR3 is TGTGCCATCAGGGACCCGGACAGGGGGCCCTATGGCTACACCTTC.